Sequencing of this T cell receptor (beta chain) was carried out in a study of monozygotic twins with inflammatory bowel disease. General observations from the study: IBD patients displayed reduced TCRbeta diversity (inverse Simpson) when set against healthy co-twins.

Concerning this clonotype itself: The antigen is not known.

For every sample, eight separate reactions were used to make cDNA. TCRdb re-called the 5' RACE reads and catalogs CDR3 proteins one per entry, DNA excluded. This sample's table reports a few hundred thousand distinct CDR3 sequences. Germline values: CDR1 PRHDT, CDR2 FYEKMQ (reference sequence). The CDR3 extends over 12 amino acids. An approximately 2.6 ml blood sample was drawn per donor. Total RNA isolation used whole blood (no T cell sorting was performed). This sequence originates from a human donor with ulcerative colitis or Crohn's disease, or a healthy co-twin of an affected twin (not recorded which). V and J are TRBV13 and TRBJ2-7. Specimen: blood. The CDR3 reads CASRDRSYEQYF. Full variable domain (rest looked up from reference TRBV13 and TRBJ2-7): AAGVIQSPRHLIKEKRETATLKCYPIPRHDTVYWYQQGPGQDPQFLISFYEKMQSDKGSIPDRFSAQQFSDYHSELNMSSLELGDSALYFCASRDRSYEQYFGPGTRLTVT.